This TCR beta chain came from a study of T cell responses to AZD1222 COVID-19 vaccine. In the study overall: Second-dose timings of about 4 or about 12 weeks were pooled. Study-wide results and caveats: Nearly half of spike-specific TCRs reportedly target unmutated variant regions. Donors were largely white British and mainly female; clonal diversity was possibly underestimated. It was only six AZD1222 recipients who were seropositive at baseline.

Points on this clone: What it binds is unknown.

The ends lost 0 bases at V and 2 bases at J; junction bases unmatched: 7. The length of the CDR3 is 17 residues. Germline CDR1 SGHRS, CDR2 YFSETQ. The method was immunoSEQ multiplex PCR; TCRdb's version includes in-frame clones alone and lacks a portion of them. The sample records 110,000 or so clones, around nine tenths being singletons. The sequence was collected from an adult in good health. The material was peripheral blood, obtained on day 0 of AZD1222 vaccination. V usage is TRBV5-1 and J usage is TRBJ2-3; TRBD2 aligns across 9 bases. The CDR3 reads CASSLVPSGMYTDTQYF. CDR3 bases: TGCGCCAGCAGCTTGGTCCCTAGCGGGATGTACACAGATACGCAGTATTTT.